This is a list of T cell receptor beta chains from one sample in a study of breast tumors, draining lymph nodes, adjacent tissues. TCRdb reprocessed the multiplex PCR reads via MiXCR and lists one record per CDR3 protein. Seen here are approximately 100,000 distinct CDR3 sequences, 21% observed once, and the top ten hold roughly 1.2%. The sample comprised axillary lymph node tissue. The receptors derive from a female donor with breast cancer. Some clones in this sample may be carry-over from other donors' samples. CDR3s include the opening cysteine and the closing phenylalanine or tryptophan. A D gene is named only where the DNA matches it firmly. A clone size is listed for some rows: how often the clone was seen (once, few, many), or a class if it is expanded.

TRBV6-5	many	.	TRBJ1-6	TGTGCCAGTGGAAAGGAAGCGCAGGTGTCACCCCTCCACTTT	CASGKEAQVSPLHF
TRBV28	few	.	TRBJ1-5	TGTGCCACCAAAAACTCAGGGGATGGTCAGCCCCAGCATTTT	CATKNSGDGQPQHF
TRBV30	few	.	TRBJ2-1	TGTGCCTGGAGTGTACCTATTCGGCCCCACAATGAGCAGTTCTTC	CAWSVPIRPHNEQFF
TRBV4-1	.	.	TRBJ2-3	TGCGCCAGCAGCCAAGAAGTAGTCGGGCGGGGCACAGATACGCAGTATTTT	CASSQEVVGRGTDTQYF
TRBV18	.	TRBD1	TRBJ1-2	TGTGCCAGCTCAGGGGACAGCCTCTATGGCTACACCTTC	CASSGDSLYGYTF
TRBV5-1	many	.	TRBJ2-3	TGCGCCAGCAGCTTGGTCTTGACCTCCACAGATACGCAGTATTTT	CASSLVLTSTDTQYF
TRBV27	.	.	TRBJ2-7	TGTGCCAGCAGTTCGGTGGCAGGGGACCGAAAAAATTACGAGCAGTACTTC	CASSSVAGDRKNYEQYF
TRBV28	.	TRBD2	TRBJ2-5	TGTGCCAGCAGCCTGTGGGGACTAGCGGCCAAGAGAGTGAACTTC	CASSLWGLAAKRVNF
TRBV6-6	many	.	TRBJ2-5	TGTGCCAGCAGTTACGGGGACCCCGCCAAGACCCAGTACTTC	CASSYGDPAKTQYF
TRBV29-1	many	.	TRBJ1-2	TGCAGCGTTGAAGGGGGGGAGCCGGGAGAACATGGCTACACCTTC	CSVEGGEPGEHGYTF
TRBV2	many	TRBD2	TRBJ2-3	TGTGCCAGCAGCCTTCTAGCGGGACCGATAGATACGCAGTATTTT	CASSLLAGPIDTQYF
TRBV7-3	many	TRBD2	TRBJ2-2	TGTGCCAGCAGCGGGGGACTAGCTGGGACCGGGGAGCTGTTTTTT	CASSGGLAGTGELFF
TRBV9	many	.	TRBJ2-1	TGTGCCAGCAGCCCCGGCCCCAGGGCGCACAATGAGCAGTTCTTC	CASSPGPRAHNEQFF
TRBV19	many	TRBD1	TRBJ1-2	TGTGCCAGTAGTCCTGAAGGGGGACAGAGCTATGGCTACACCTTC	CASSPEGGQSYGYTF
TRBV7-9	many	.	TRBJ2-7	TGTGCCAGCAGCTTGGCTGGGAATTACGAGCAGTACTTC	CASSLAGNYEQYF
TRBV11-2	many	.	TRBJ1-5	TGTGCCAGCAGCTTAGCCTACGATCAGCCCCAGCATTTT	CASSLAYDQPQHF
TRBV4-1	.	.	TRBJ1-2	TGCGCCAGCAGCTCCATGACCTCGTGGGATGACTACACCTTC	CASSSMTSWDDYTF